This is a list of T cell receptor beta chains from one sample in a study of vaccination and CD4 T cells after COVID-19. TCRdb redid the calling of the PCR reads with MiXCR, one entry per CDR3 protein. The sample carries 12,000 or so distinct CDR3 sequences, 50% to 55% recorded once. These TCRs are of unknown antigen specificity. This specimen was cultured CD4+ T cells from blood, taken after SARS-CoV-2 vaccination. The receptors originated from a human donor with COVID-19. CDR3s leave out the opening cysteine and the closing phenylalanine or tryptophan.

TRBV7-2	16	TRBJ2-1	ASSVPNRGASSYNEQF
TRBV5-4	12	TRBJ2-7	ASSASGGRYEQY
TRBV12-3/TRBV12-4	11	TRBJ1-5	ASSLRGYQPQH
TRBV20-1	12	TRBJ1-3	SAIREGVGNTIY
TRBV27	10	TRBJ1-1	ASSFLGREAF
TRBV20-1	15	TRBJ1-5	SARVGGEGWPNQPQH
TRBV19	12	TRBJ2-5	ASSTRGDGKTQY
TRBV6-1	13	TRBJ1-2	ASRTAAGANYGYT
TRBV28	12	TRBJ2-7	ASSLGLLSYEQY
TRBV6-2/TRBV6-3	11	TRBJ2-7	ASVSGGAYEQY
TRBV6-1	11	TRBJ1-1	ASSTDRVTEAF
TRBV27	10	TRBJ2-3	ASSLPSNTQY
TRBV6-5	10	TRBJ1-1	ASSYSMGIAF
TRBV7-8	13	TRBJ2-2	ASSLAGRATGELF
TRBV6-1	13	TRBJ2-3	ASSTRSSSTDTQY
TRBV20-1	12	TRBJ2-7	SARTGTGVYEQY
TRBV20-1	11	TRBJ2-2	SARFMGTGELF
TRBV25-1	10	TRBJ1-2	ASRQENYGYT
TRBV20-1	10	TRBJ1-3	SAREPGNTIY
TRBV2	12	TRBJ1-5	ASRLDRGDQPQH